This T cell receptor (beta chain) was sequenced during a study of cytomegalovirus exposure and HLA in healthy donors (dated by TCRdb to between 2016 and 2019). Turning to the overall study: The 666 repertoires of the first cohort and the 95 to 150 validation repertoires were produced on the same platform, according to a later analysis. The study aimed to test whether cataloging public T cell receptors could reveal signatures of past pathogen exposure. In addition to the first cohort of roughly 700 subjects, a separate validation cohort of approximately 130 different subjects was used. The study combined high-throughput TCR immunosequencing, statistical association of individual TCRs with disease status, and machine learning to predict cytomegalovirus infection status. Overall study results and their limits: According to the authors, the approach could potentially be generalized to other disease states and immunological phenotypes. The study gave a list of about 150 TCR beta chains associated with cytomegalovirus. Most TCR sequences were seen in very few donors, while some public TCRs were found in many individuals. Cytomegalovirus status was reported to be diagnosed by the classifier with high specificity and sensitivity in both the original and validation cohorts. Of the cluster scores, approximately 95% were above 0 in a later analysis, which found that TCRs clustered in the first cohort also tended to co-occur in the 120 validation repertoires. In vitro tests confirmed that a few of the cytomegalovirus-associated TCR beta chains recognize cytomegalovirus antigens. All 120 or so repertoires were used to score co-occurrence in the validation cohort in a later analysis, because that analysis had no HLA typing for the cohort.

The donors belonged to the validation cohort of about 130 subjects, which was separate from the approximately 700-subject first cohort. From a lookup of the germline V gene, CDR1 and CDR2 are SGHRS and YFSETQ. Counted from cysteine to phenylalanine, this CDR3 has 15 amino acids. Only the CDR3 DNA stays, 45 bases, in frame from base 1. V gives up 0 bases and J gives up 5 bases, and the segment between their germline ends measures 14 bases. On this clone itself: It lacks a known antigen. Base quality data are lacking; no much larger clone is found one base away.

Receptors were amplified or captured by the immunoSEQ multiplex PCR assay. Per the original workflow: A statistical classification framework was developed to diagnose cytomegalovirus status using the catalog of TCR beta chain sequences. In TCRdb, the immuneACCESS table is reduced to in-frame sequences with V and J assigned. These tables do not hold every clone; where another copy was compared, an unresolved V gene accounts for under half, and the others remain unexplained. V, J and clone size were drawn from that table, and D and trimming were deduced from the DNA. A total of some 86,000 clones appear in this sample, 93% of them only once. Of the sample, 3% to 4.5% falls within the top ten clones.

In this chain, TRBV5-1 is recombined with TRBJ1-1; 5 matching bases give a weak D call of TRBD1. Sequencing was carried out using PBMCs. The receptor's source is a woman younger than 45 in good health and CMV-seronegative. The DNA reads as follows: TGCGCCAGCAGCTTGGCGTTCGGGGGTGTTACTGAAGCTTTCTTT. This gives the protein CASSLAFGGVTEAFF.